One TCR beta chain is described in this entry. Its cognate antigen is unknown. Expressed TCRB transcripts were sequenced after all isolated RNA was converted to cDNA. The repertoire was sequenced with immunoSEQ multiplex PCR; TCRdb's copy has only in-frame clones and lacks some. The sample consists of 350,000 to 450,000 clones, about 15% of them appearing once. This sample was included in a study of beta chain features in type 1 diabetes. Study-level points and caveats: When cDNA is sequenced, cells with high TCR expression could be over-represented. Fewer junction insertions and more nucleotide deletions appeared in type 1 diabetes patients.

Using CD45RO/CCR7/CD25/CD127/CD95/CD27, CD4+ naive, central memory, regulatory and stem cell-like memory cells were sorted. CDR3 length: 17 amino acids. Germline V gives CDR1 SGHDN, CDR2 FVKESK. The V and J ends lost 6 bases and 1 base respectively, with 19 bases between them. The genes are TRBV14 and TRBJ2-1; possibly TRBD2 for D (6 bases). This sequence was found in a woman aged 18-35 years in good health. Sequenced input: naive CD4+ T cells from blood. The CDR3 DNA follows: TGTGCCAGCAGATCAGCGCTCGGGAGCTCTTCCTACAATGAGCAGTTCTTC. It is translated as CASRSALGSSSYNEQFF.